This T cell receptor beta chain was identified in a study of T cells in Graves' hyperthyroidism and ophthalmopathy (dated by TCRdb to about 2019). Regarding the research as a whole: Peripheral blood samples were taken at the time of initial diagnosis, prior to any treatment. TCR V-J signatures able to tell the groups apart were searched for in a discovery cohort of around 95 patients, of whom 43 had Graves' ophthalmopathy and more than 55 had stable Graves' hyperthyroidism. An independent validation cohort of about 19 hyperthyroidism patients and about 15 patients who later progressed to ophthalmopathy tested prospective prediction of ophthalmopathy. The 100 or so discovery patients were divided at random into training and test sets in a 7:3 ratio. The study also compared thyroid tissue and blood T-cell repertoires from over 5 Graves' hyperthyroidism patients. Once sampling was done, hyperthyroidism patients were given methimazole at a starting dose of 30 mg daily, whereas ophthalmopathy patients were given high-dose intravenous methylprednisolone. The paper reports TCR Vbeta CDR3 sequencing of approximately 130 peripheral blood samples: 43 ophthalmopathy, about 75 hyperthyroidism and 17 progressor patients.

Overall results and qualifications from the work: A model built on a 13 V-J signature distinguished ophthalmopathy from stable hyperthyroidism, reaching around 90% sensitivity and 81.08% specificity in cross-validation and 80%/75% in testing. In validation, the model predicted progression to ophthalmopathy with just under 71% sensitivity and 72.22% specificity, a median of approximately 6.5 months before onset. Sample size was not statistically predetermined, and investigators were not blinded to group allocation. Blood samples also contained most of the expanded thyroid clonotypes (frequency above 0.001), which suggests that blood repertoires may reflect thyroid immune responses.

Amplification of TCR beta CDR3 regions was carried out from RNA transcripts. The TCR CDR3 was subjected to a first round of RT-PCR using the HTBI primer set and the Qiagen OneStep RT-PCR kit. Libraries were constructed in a second round of multiplex PCR, after which size selection and purification were carried out. The libraries were sequenced on an Illumina HiSeq2000 using paired-end 100 bp reads. Regarding the original processing steps: SOAPnuke was used to process the raw data, throwing out any read that contained adapters or uncalled bases, had a mean Phred below 15, or lacked an exact constant-primer or identifier match. COPE v1.2.5 was used to merge the high-quality paired reads, and each unique nucleotide sequence was defined as a clonotype. MiTCR v1.1 was used to align the clonotypes against IMGT TRBV, TRBD and TRBJ reference segments. Analysis was restricted to V-J combinations with a frequency above 0.0001, which covered roughly 99% of repertoires. The TCS score was defined as the ratio of F50 (clonal expansion) to E x V (chaos), calculated using BLOSUM62-based TCRdist between CDR3 peptides within each V-J. Welch's t-statistics and random forest reduced 500 to 650 V-J features to about 12, which were used in a naive Bayes classifier (R e1071). TCRdb passed the public sequencing reads through fastp at Q25 and MiXCR, retaining productive beta sequences. For every CDR3 protein sequence, its rows merge into one entry that carries the most common genes and DNA. These V and J calls derive from TCRdb rather than the authors' analysis. The sample data list roughly 380,000 distinct CDR3 sequences, and roughly 15% of these were observed just once. 5.3% of the sample is taken by the ten largest.

V loses 5 bases, J loses 7 bases, and the germline ends lie 11 bases apart. The germline V gene provides CDR1 MDHEN and CDR2 SYDVKM. Including the terminal cysteine and phenylalanine, the CDR3 comprises 13 residues. The retained sequence is limited to the CDR3, 39 bases, with the frame set at the first base. About this clonotype: Its recognized antigen is unknown. Within one base of it there is no much larger clone, and no base qualities were kept.

Stable Graves' hyperthyroidism was defined as the absence of progression to ophthalmopathy over 18 months of follow-up. Hyperthyroidism patients were newly diagnosed, with disease duration under 2 months, and aged 18 to 65 years. Exclusion was applied to patients with uncontrolled infections, other autoimmune diseases, pregnancy or lactation. Diagnoses were based on clinical symptoms, serum thyroxine and TRAb, thyroid ultrasound and orbital computed tomography. PBMCs were separated from about 10 ml of fresh peripheral blood using Ficoll-Paque density gradient centrifugation. Total RNA was extracted with Trizol reagent, and quality was checked on an Agilent 2100 Bioanalyzer.

This chain joins TRBV28 to TRBJ2-2; matching of 5 bases hints at TRBD2 as the D gene. The clonotype comes from a woman between 18 and 29 years old with Graves' hyperthyroidism. Sequenced material: blood. The sequenced DNA is TGTGCCAGCAGTCCCTCCGGGATCGGGGAGCTGTTTTTT. Translated, this is CASSPSGIGELFF.